The 10 T cell receptor beta chains presented below share a single source sample, sequenced in a study of T-cell reconstitution after alpha-beta-depleted transplantation in children. TCRbeta library preparation incorporated unique molecular identifiers. TCRdb itself ran the PCR reads through MiXCR, one entry per CDR3 protein. The sample contains 540,000 or so distinct CDR3 sequences, 23% of which appear only once. The material was PBMCs, mostly from graft donor cells, obtained 360 days after TCRalphabeta/CD19-depleted stem cell transplant. The receptors originated from a boy under two years old who had a stem cell transplant for acute myeloid leukemia, so the T cells may come from the graft donor.

The chain is built from TRBV20-1 and TRBJ2-1, with 13 positions matching TRBD2. Germline V CDR1 and CDR2: DFQATT, SNEGSKA (reference sequence). This CDR3 has 15 residues. The V and J ends lost 3 bases and 5 bases, in that order; junction bases with no gene match: 4. CDR3 residues: CSASGTSGAHNEQFF. The CDR3 bases are TGCAGTGCTAGTGGGACTAGCGGGGCCCACAATGAGCAGTTCTTC.

This clonotype has a handful of counts. V gene TRBV7-6 combines with J gene TRBJ2-1; D is perhaps TRBD1 (5 bases). Germline CDR1 reads SGHVS; CDR2 reads FNYEAQ. V was pared by 0 bases and J by 4 bases, with 13 bases between. The CDR3 is made up of 16 amino acids. The CDR3 here is CASSLASRDFYNEQFF. The CDR3 DNA reads TGTGCCAGCAGCTTAGCCAGCAGGGATTTTTACAATGAGCAGTTCTTC.

As regards this clonotype: Because the CDR3 is missing its conserved closing phenylalanine or tryptophan, this is likely a read error. The V gene is TRBV7-2, the J gene TRBJ2-3; TRBD2 agrees at 11 bases. Germline trimming cut 6 bases from V and 1 base from J; bases unmatched to any gene: 3. The CDR3 spans 15 residues. Germline V gives CDR1 SGHTA, CDR2 FQGNSA. The CDR3: CASSPSGGRTDTQYA. The CDR3 DNA reads as TGTGCCAGCAGTCCTAGCGGGGGGCGCACAGATACGCAGTATGCT.

This sequence joins TRBV7-3 and TRBJ2-7, with D tentatively TRBD1 or TRBD2 (5 bases each). This CDR3 has 16 residues. Trimming took 3 bases from V and 4 from J, leaving 19 bases between them. Looked up from germline, CDR1 is SGHTA and CDR2 is FQGTGA. CDR3 amino acids: CASSFVRGRLNYEQYF. DNA of the CDR3: TGTGCCAGCAGCTTCGTTCGGGGACGTCTGAATTACGAGCAGTACTTC.

Here the CDR3 DNA reads TGTGCCAGCAGCCCTACTATGGTCATGAACACTGAAGCTTTCTTT. Translating gives CASSPTMVMNTEAFF. The chain has TRBV11-2 and TRBJ1-1; D uncertain. CDR1 and CDR2 (germline): SGHAT, FQNNGV. The CDR3 has 15 amino acids. V lost 5 bases, J lost 0 bases, and 13 bases lay in between.

The genes are TRBV6-5 and TRBJ1-2; D uncertain. Trimming stripped 6 bases from V and 5 bases from J, with 19 bases between. The V gene's germline CDR1 is MNHEY and CDR2 SVGAGI. The CDR3 spans 15 residues. The CDR3 sequence: CASSYARPGRYGYTF. CDR3 sequence (DNA): TGTGCCAGCAGCTACGCCCGTCCGGGGAGGTATGGCTACACCTTC.

This chain connects TRBV27 to TRBJ2-1, with 7 bases aligning to TRBD2. The CDR3 contains 13 residues. Per germline, CDR1 MNHEY and CDR2 SMNVEV (reference sequence). Trimming at V came to 10 bases and at J to 2 bases, leaving 5 bases not matched to a gene. The CDR3 is CATKRGTYNEQFF. DNA of the CDR3: TGTGCCACCAAGCGGGGAACCTACAATGAGCAGTTCTTC.

This chain uses TRBV14 with TRBJ2-1, with D perhaps TRBD2 (5 bases). The V and J ends lost 8 bases and 7 bases respectively, with 9 bases between them. Per the germline V gene, CDR1 is SGHDN and CDR2 is FVKESK. The length of the CDR3 is 11 residues. CDR3 coding DNA: TGTGCCAGCGGACTGATAAATGAGCAGTTCTTC. The encoded protein is CASGLINEQFF.

This clonotype was seen repeatedly, ten times or more. The V and J genes are TRBV27 and TRBJ2-3; D could derive from TRBD1 or TRBD2 (5 bases each). Germline-derived CDR1 and CDR2 are MNHEY and SMNVEV (reference sequence). This CDR3 is built from 15 residues. Trimming removed 3 bases from V and 2 bases from J, with 12 bases in between. The DNA of the CDR3 is TGTGCCAGCAGTTTCTTGTGGGGGACCACAGATACGCAGTATTTT. Its translation: CASSFLWGTTDTQYF.

This clonotype came up a few times. The genes are TRBV4-3 and TRBJ1-6; 7 positions agree with TRBD1. The trim removed 3 bases at V and 7 bases at J, leaving 9 bases unmatched. CDR1 and CDR2 from the germline V gene are LGHNA and YSLEER. The CDR3 spans 16 residues. The CDR3 region is CASSQGTAAKNSPLHF. The CDR3 DNA sequence: TGCGCCAGCAGCCAGGGGACAGCGGCTAAAAATTCACCCCTCCACTTT.